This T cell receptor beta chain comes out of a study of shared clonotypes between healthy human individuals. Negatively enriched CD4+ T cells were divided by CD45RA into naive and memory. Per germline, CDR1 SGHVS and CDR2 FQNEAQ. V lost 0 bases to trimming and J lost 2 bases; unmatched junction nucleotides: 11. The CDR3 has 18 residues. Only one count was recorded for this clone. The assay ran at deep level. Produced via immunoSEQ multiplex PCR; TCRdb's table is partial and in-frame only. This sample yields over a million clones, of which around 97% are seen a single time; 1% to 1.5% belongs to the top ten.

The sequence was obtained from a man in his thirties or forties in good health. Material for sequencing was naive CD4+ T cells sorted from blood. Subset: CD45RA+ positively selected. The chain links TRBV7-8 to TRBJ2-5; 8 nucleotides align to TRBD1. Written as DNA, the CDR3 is TGTGCCAGCAGCTTAGCGCTTTGGGGACAGGCACCACAAGAGACCCAGTACTTC. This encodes CASSLALWGQAPQETQYF. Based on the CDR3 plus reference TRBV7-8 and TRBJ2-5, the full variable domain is GAGVSQSPRYKVAKRGQDVALRCDPISGHVSLFWYQQALGQGPEFLTYFQNEAQLDKSGLPSDRFFAERPEGSVSTLKIQRTQQEDSAVYLCASSLALWGQAPQETQYFGPGTRLLVL.